A selection of T cell receptor beta chains follows, all from one sample in a study of blood T cell repertoires in COVID-19. The data were produced by immunoSEQ multiplex PCR, yet TCRdb's version contains in-frame clones alone and is incomplete. The profile shows 150,000 or so clones, more than 70% of them singletons. Sequenced sample: PBMCs or T cells enriched from blood (not recorded which). Receptor source: a man in his forties who had recovered from COVID-19. Both conserved end residues are part of each CDR3. D genes are given only for firm matches. Rows give clone size only sometimes, using once, few, many, or a class for an expanded clone.

v_call	d_call	clone_size	j_call	cdr3_nt	cdr3_aa
TRBV24-1	.	.	TRBJ2-2	TGTGCCACCAGGGGAGACAGGGGAGGGGACACCGGGGAGCTGTTTTTT	CATRGDRGGDTGELFF
TRBV7-9	TRBD2	.	TRBJ2-7	TGTGCCAGCAGGGCGACTAGCGGGAGGTCCTACGAGCAGTACTTC	CASRATSGRSYEQYF
TRBV10-3	TRBD1	few	TRBJ2-3	TGTGCCATCAGTTCCGGGACAGGGTCGACAGATACGCAGTATTTT	CAISSGTGSTDTQYF
TRBV12-3/TRBV12-4	.	.	TRBJ1-3	TGTGCCAGCAGTTTATACGAGCGAAACACCATATATTTT	CASSLYERNTIYF
TRBV24-1	.	once	TRBJ1-2	TGTGCCACCAGTGGGCGACAGAGAAACTATGGCTACACCTTC	CATSGRQRNYGYTF
TRBV2	TRBD1	.	TRBJ2-7	TGTGCCAGCTTCGGGACAGGGGGATTCGAGCAGTACTTC	CASFGTGGFEQYF
TRBV4-2	.	.	TRBJ1-1	TGTGCCAGCAGCCAAGAAACCGGCGGGGCCAGGCGGGGAGCTTTCTTT	CASSQETGGARRGAFF
TRBV5-1	.	.	TRBJ1-2	TGCGCCAGCAGCTTGGAGAGGGCGGGCATCGGGGGCTACACCTTC	CASSLERAGIGGYTF
TRBV14	TRBD1	.	TRBJ2-7	TGTGCCAGCAGCCAATCCCGAGGTGGCTACAGGGGGCGTTCGGGCGAGCAGTACTTC	CASSQSRGGYRGRSGEQYF
TRBV18	.	.	TRBJ1-6	TGTGCCAGCTCACCGGAGCAGGGCGGTTCACCCCTCCACTTT	CASSPEQGGSPLHF
TRBV19	.	.	TRBJ2-6	TGTGCCAGTAGTTGGTCGAGGGGAGGAGGCGGGGCCAACGTCCTGACTTTC	CASSWSRGGGGANVLTF
TRBV7-9	TRBD2	.	TRBJ2-7	TGTGCCAGCAGCTTGGGACTAGCGGGGTACGACGAGCAGTACTTC	CASSLGLAGYDEQYF
TRBV9	TRBD2	few	TRBJ2-1	TGTGCCAGCAGCGTAGGCGGGGGGCCGGGGCAGTTCTTC	CASSVGGGPGQFF
TRBV5-4	TRBD2	.	TRBJ2-7	TGTGCCAGCAGCTCCCGTGCCGGCGGGGGGGTGGGCGAGCAGTACTTC	CASSSRAGGGVGEQYF
TRBV3-1/TRBV3-2	.	.	TRBJ1-3	TGTGCCACCTTGGGCAGGGGAGGAAACACCATATATTTT	CATLGRGGNTIYF
TRBV18	TRBD1	.	TRBJ1-1	TGTGCCAGCTCACCCGCCGGGACAGGGGGCAAGACCACTGAAGCTTTCTTT	CASSPAGTGGKTTEAFF
TRBV30	.	.	TRBJ1-3	TGTGCCTGGAGCAGACGCGGACAGTCTCCGGGCACCATATATTTT	CAWSRRGQSPGTIYF
TRBV29-1	TRBD1	few	TRBJ1-1	TGCAGCGTCGGGGGACAGTTGAACACTGAAGCTTTCTTT	CSVGGQLNTEAFF
TRBV3-1/TRBV3-2	TRBD2	.	TRBJ2-3	TGTGCCAGCAGCCAAGTCCAAAGCGGGGGTACAGATACGCAGTATTTT	CASSQVQSGGTDTQYF
TRBV7-2	TRBD1	few	TRBJ2-3	TGTGCCAGCAGCTACAGGGGGCGAGACACAGATACGCAGTATTTT	CASSYRGRDTDTQYF
TRBV7-6	.	once	TRBJ1-2	TGTGCCAGCAGTTCGCAACAGTTCTATGGCTACACCTTC	CASSSQQFYGYTF
TRBV9	.	.	TRBJ1-6	TGTGCCAGCAGCCCCGGGACAAATTCACCCCTCCACTTT	CASSPGTNSPLHF
TRBV7-8	TRBD1	.	TRBJ2-6	TGTGCCAGCAGCTTAGTCAGTCAGGGGGCTACGGTAGGGGCCAACGTCCTGACTTTC	CASSLVSQGATVGANVLTF
TRBV3-1/TRBV3-2	TRBD1	.	TRBJ1-3	TGTGCCAGCAGCCAGCTCCAATACGGGACAGGGTCTAGCACCATATATTTT	CASSQLQYGTGSSTIYF
TRBV7-2	.	few	TRBJ1-2	TGTGCCAGCAGCTTACAGCTAAGGGGCGGCTACACCTTC	CASSLQLRGGYTF
TRBV30	.	.	TRBJ1-5	TGTGCCTGGAGTGCTGGGGGGGTTCATCAGCCCCAGCATTTT	CAWSAGGVHQPQHF
TRBV6-4	TRBD1	once	TRBJ1-1	TGTGCCAGCAGTGACTCGGGACAGGGGGATCTGACGATTGAAGCTTTCTTT	CASSDSGQGDLTIEAFF
TRBV7-7	.	.	TRBJ1-6	TGTGCCAGCAGCTATACGGGGGGTGACTATAATTCACCCCTCCACTTT	CASSYTGGDYNSPLHF
TRBV3-1/TRBV3-2	TRBD1	once	TRBJ1-1	TGTGCCAGCAGCGGGCCCGGGACAGTGAACACTGAAGCTTTCTTT	CASSGPGTVNTEAFF
TRBV27	.	.	TRBJ2-7	TGTGCCAGCAGTTTGGAGAGCCAGGGTACCTACGAGCAGTACTTC	CASSLESQGTYEQYF
TRBV7-9	TRBD2	.	TRBJ2-3	TGTGCCAGCAGCCCAAGACTAGCGGGGGCCCTTAGGGAAGATACGCAGTATTTT	CASSPRLAGALREDTQYF
TRBV30	.	few	TRBJ1-5	TGTGCCTGGAGCAAGGACACTTATAGCAATCAGCCCCAGCATTTT	CAWSKDTYSNQPQHF
TRBV7-9	.	.	TRBJ1-2	TGTGCCAGCAGCTTAGGGTTCGTCACAGATTCTGTGGGTGGCTACACCTTC	CASSLGFVTDSVGGYTF
TRBV6-1	.	.	TRBJ2-2	TGTGCCAGCAGTGATTCCGGCCGGGTAGGAACCGGGGAGCTGTTTTTT	CASSDSGRVGTGELFF
TRBV27	TRBD2	.	TRBJ2-3	TGTGCCAGCAGGCGATCAGGACTAGCGGGGGGAAGGAGAAGCACAGATACGCAGTATTTT	CASRRSGLAGGRRSTDTQYF